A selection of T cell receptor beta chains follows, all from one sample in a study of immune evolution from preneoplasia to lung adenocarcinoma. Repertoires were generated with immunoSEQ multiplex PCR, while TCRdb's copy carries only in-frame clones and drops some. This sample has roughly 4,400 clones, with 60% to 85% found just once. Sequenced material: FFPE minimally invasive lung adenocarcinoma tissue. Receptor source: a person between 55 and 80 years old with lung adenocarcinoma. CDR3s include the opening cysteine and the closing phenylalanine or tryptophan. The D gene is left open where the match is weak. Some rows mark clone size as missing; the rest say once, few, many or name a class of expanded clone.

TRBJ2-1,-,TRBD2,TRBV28,CASSPQREAHNEQFF,TGTGCCAGCAGTCCTCAGCGGGAGGCCCACAATGAGCAGTTCTTC
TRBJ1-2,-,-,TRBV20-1,CSARVGQGYTF,TGCAGTGCTAGAGTCGGTCAGGGCTACACCTTC
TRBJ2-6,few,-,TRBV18,CASSPRSGAGANVLTF,TGTGCCAGCTCACCACGGTCTGGAGCTGGGGCCAACGTCCTGACTTTC
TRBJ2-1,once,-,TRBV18,CASNHNRPGAYNEQFF,TGTGCCAGCAACCATAACAGGCCTGGAGCCTACAATGAGCAGTTCTTC
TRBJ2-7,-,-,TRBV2,CASSEATPRYEQYF,TGTGCCAGCAGTGAGGCGACTCCCCGATACGAGCAGTACTTC
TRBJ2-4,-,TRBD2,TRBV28,CASSLLAGAKNIQYF,TGTGCCAGCAGTTTACTAGCGGGAGCCAAAAACATTCAGTACTTC
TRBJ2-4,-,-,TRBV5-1,CASSQGALAKNIQYF,TGCGCCAGCAGCCAAGGAGCCCTAGCCAAAAACATTCAGTACTTC
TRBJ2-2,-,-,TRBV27,CASSKSGATGELFF,TGTGCCAGCAGCAAATCGGGGGCCACCGGGGAGCTGTTTTTT
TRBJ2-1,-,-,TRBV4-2,CASSQGWNNEQFF,TGTGCCAGCAGCCAAGGTTGGAACAATGAGCAGTTCTTC
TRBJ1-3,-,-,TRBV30,CAWSPAGGRNSGNTIYF,TGTGCCTGGAGTCCCGCGGGGGGCAGGAACTCTGGAAACACCATATATTTT
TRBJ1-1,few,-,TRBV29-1,CSVERNREAFF,TGCAGCGTTGAACGCAACAGAGAAGCTTTCTTT
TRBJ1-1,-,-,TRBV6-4,CASSVTGMNTEAFF,TGTGCCAGCAGTGTTACGGGGATGAACACTGAAGCTTTCTTT
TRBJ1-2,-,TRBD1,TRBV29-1,CSALRDSTDGYTF,TGCAGCGCATTACGGGACAGCACGGATGGCTACACCTTC
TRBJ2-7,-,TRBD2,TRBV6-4,CASSELAGEVGEQYF,TGTGCCAGCAGTGAGCTGGCGGGAGAAGTGGGAGAGCAGTACTTC
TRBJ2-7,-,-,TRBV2,CASSAPFLYEQYF,TGTGCCAGCAGTGCCCCTTTCCTTTACGAGCAGTACTTC
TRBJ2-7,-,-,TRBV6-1,CASSLDRYEQYF,TGTGCCAGCAGCTTGGACAGATACGAGCAGTACTTC
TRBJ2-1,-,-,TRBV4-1,CASSQDRGNNEQFF,TGCGCCAGCAGCCAAGATAGGGGAAACAATGAGCAGTTCTTC
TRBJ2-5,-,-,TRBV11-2,CASSLGKLPQETQYF,TGTGCCAGCAGCTTAGGCAAGTTACCCCAAGAGACCCAGTACTTC
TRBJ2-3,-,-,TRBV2,CASNKEGTDTQYF,TGTGCCAGCAATAAGGAAGGAACAGATACGCAGTATTTT
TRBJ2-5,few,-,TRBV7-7,CASSFAGGVGETQYF,TGTGCCAGCAGCTTTGCCGGGGGCGTTGGGGAGACCCAGTACTTC
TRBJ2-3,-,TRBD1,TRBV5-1,CASSLQTGTGASTDTQYF,TGCGCCAGCAGCTTACAAACCGGGACAGGAGCCAGCACAGATACGCAGTATTTT
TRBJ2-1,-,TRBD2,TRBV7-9,CASSSEVASGRSEQFF,TGTGCCAGCAGCTCAGAGGTAGCTAGCGGGAGGTCTGAGCAGTTCTTC
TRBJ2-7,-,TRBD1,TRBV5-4,CASSYGQGEQYF,TGTGCCAGCAGTTACGGACAGGGCGAGCAGTACTTC
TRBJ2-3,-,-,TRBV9,CASSVGGGHITDTQYF,TGTGCCAGCAGCGTAGGAGGGGGACATATTACAGATACGCAGTATTTT
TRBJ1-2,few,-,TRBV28,CASSRLTQLHYNYGYTF,TGTGCCAGCAGTAGACTAACACAGCTACACTATAACTATGGCTACACCTTC
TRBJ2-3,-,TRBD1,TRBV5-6,CASSFGTATDTQYF,TGTGCCAGCAGCTTCGGGACAGCCACAGATACGCAGTATTTT
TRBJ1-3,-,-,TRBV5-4,CASSLGAGPGNTIYF,TGTGCCAGCAGCTTGGGGGCAGGGCCTGGAAACACCATATATTTT
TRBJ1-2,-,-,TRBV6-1,CASGDPRGYTF,TGTGCCAGCGGAGACCCCAGAGGCTACACCTTC
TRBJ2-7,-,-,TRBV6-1,CASSDGVGIYEQYF,TGTGCCAGCAGTGATGGCGTAGGGATCTACGAGCAGTACTTC
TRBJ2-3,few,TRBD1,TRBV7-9,CASSFPQGLDTQYF,TGTGCCAGCAGCTTCCCACAGGGGTTAGATACGCAGTATTTT
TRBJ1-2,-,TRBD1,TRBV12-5,CASGLVLTGGNYGYTF,TGTGCTAGTGGTTTGGTACTGACAGGGGGGAACTATGGCTACACCTTC
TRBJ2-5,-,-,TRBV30,CAWTPEGARGETQYF,TGTGCCTGGACCCCTGAAGGGGCCCGCGGGGAGACCCAGTACTTC
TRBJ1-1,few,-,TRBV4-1,CASSQTRAANEAFF,TGCGCCAGCAGCCAAACAAGGGCGGCGAACGAAGCTTTCTTT
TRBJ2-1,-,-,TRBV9,CASSVGRTDNEQFF,TGTGCCAGCAGCGTAGGTAGAACAGACAATGAGCAGTTCTTC
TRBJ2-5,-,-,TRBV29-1,CSVEGVLQETQYF,TGCAGCGTTGAAGGTGTTCTCCAAGAGACCCAGTACTTC